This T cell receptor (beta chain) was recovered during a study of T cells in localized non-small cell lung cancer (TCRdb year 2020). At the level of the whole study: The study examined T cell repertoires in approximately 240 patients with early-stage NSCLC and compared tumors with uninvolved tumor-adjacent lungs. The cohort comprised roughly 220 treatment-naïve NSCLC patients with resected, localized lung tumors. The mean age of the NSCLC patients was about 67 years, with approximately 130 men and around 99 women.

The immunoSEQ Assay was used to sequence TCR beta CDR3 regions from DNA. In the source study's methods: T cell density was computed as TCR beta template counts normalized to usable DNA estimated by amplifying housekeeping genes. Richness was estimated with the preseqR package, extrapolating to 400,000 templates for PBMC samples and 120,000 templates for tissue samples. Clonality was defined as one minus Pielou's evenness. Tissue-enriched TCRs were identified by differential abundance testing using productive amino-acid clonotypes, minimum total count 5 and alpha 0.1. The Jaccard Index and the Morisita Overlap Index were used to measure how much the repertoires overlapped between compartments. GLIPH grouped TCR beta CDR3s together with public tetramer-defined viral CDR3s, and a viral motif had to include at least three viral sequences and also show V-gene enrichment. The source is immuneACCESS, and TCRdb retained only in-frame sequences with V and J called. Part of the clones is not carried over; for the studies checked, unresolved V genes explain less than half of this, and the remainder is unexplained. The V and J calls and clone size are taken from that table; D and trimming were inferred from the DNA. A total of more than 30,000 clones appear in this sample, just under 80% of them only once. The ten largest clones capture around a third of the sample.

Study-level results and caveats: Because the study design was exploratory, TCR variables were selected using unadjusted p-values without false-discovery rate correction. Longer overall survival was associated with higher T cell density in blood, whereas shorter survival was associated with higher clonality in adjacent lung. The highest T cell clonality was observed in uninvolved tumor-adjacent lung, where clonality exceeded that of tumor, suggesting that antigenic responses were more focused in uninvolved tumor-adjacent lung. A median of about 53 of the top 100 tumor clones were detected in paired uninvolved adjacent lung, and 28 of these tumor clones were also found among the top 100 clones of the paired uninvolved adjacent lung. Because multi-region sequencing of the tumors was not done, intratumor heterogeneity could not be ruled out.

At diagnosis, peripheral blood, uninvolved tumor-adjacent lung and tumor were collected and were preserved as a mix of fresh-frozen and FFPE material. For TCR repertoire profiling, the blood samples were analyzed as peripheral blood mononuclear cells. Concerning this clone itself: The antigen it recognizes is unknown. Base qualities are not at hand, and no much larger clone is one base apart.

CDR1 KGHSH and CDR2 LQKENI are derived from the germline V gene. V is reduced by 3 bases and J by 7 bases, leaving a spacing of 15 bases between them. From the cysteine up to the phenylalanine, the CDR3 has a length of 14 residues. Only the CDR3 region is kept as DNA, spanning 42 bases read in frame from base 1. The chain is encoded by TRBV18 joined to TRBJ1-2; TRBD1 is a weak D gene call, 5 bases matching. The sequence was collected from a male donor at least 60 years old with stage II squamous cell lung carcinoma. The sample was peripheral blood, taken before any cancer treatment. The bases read TGTGCCAGCTCACCGTATGGAGGGCAGGGTGGCTACACCTTC. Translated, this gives CASSPYGGQGGYTF.